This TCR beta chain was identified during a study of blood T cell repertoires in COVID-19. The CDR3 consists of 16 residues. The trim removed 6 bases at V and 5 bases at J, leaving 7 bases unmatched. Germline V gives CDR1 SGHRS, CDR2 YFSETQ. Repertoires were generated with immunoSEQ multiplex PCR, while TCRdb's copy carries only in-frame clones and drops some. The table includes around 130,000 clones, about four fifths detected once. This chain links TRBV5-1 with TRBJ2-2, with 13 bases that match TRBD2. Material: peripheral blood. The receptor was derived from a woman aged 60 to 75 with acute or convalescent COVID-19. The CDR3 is CASTHQGLAGTGELFF. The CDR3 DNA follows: TGCGCCAGCACCCACCAGGGACTAGCGGGGACCGGGGAGCTGTTTTTT.